This entry features one T cell receptor (beta chain) sequence. The antigen is not known. The read stops 3 residues short of the end of the CDR3; the missing end is completed from the germline J gene. Trimming left V 2 bases short and J 5 bases short, with 20 bases between. The germline gives CDR1 SGHRS, CDR2 YFSETQ. The CDR3 length is 16 residues. These data belong to a study of T cells in women clearing cervical HPV infection. Study in general: Controls were women whose single incident HPV16 infection cleared within 12 months without precancer or cancer.

Measured with immunoSEQ multiplex PCR; TCRdb has only the in-frame clones, and not every one. Here the sample table reports fewer than 50,000 clones. Findings and limits, study-wide: Cases and controls were distinguished at AUC approximately 0.8 by richness and V genes.

This receptor was identified in a woman between 18 and 70 years old with a cervical HPV16 infection that either progressed to CIN3+ or cleared (not recorded which). Material: blood buffy coat. The chain couples TRBV5-1 to TRBJ2-7; D might be TRBD2 (6 bases). CDR3 DNA, as far as it was read: TGCGCCAGCAGCTTCGGTTTTGGGGGGAGGTTCGACGAG. Its translation: CASSFGFGGRFDE. The full CDR3 reads CASSFGFGGRFDEQYF.